What follows is one T cell receptor (beta chain) and its context. Authors' methods: Reference gene primer amplification gave estimated nucleated cell counts. The data were produced by immunoSEQ multiplex PCR, yet TCRdb's version contains in-frame clones alone and is incomplete. From that table come the V and J calls and clone size; the DNA was used to work out D and trimming. The sample lists roughly 200,000 clones, about 88% seen once, with approximately 2.3% in the top ten. This specimen comes from a study of blood T cell repertoires in COVID-19. Between the trimmed V and J ends, which lost 0 bases and 0 bases, there was a span of 7 bases. The CDR3 extends over 15 amino acids. Germline V gives CDR1 SGDLS, CDR2 YYNGEE. Participants' reported clinical history set cohort assignment.

Sequenced material: PBMCs or T cells enriched from blood (not recorded which). This chain uses TRBV9 with TRBJ2-1; no firm D call. This clonotype was sampled from a woman aged 35 to 49 with acute COVID-19. CDR3 sequence reads: CASSVGGNSYNEQFF. The CDR3 bases are TGTGCCAGCAGCGTAGGCGGCAACTCCTACAATGAGCAGTTCTTC.